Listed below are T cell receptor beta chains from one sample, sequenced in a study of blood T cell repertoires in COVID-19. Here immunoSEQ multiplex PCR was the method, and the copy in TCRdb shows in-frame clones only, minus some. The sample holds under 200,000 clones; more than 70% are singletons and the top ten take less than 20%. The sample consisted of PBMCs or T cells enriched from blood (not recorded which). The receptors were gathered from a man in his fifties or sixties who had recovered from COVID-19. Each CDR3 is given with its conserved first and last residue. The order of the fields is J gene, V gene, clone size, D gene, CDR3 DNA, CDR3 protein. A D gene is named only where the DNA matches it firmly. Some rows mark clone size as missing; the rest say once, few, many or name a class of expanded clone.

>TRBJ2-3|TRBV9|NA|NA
TGTGCCAGCAGCGTAGTAGCGACTAGCACAGATACGCAGTATTTT
CASSVVATSTDTQYF
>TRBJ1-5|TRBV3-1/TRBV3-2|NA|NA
TGTGCCAGCAGCCAAGCGGGGGTTGGCCAGCCCCAGCATTTT
CASSQAGVGQPQHF
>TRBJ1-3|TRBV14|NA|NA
TGTGCCAGCAGCCGAGAGGACTCTACCTCCCCTGGAAACACCATATATTTT
CASSREDSTSPGNTIYF
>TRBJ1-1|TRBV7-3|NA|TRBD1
TGTGCCAGCAGCCCCCGGGACAGCCACCTGGGTAACACTGAAGCTTTCTTT
CASSPRDSHLGNTEAFF
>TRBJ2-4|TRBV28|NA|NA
TGTGCCAGCAGTTTAGGGTCAGGGATCTCCAAAAACATTCAGTACTTC
CASSLGSGISKNIQYF
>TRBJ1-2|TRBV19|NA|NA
TGTGCCAGTAGTGATCAGGGTGGCTATGGCTACACCTTC
CASSDQGGYGYTF
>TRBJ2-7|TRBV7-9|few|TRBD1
TGTGCCAGCAGCGCCCGGTGGGGACAGGGCTACGAGCAGTACTTC
CASSARWGQGYEQYF
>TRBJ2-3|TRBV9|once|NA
TGTGCCAGCAGCGTAGGTACGGGAGCAGATACGCAGTATTTT
CASSVGTGADTQYF
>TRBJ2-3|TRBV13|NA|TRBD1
TGTGCCAGCAGCTTAGGGAGGGGGCGAGATACGCAGTATTTT
CASSLGRGRDTQYF
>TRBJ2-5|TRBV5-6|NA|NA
TGTGCCAGCAGCTTCCTCAAAGGGGGTCCTCAGACCCAGTACTTC
CASSFLKGGPQTQYF
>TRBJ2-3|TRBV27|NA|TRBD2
TGTGCCAGCAAAACCCTCACTAGCGGTCACACAGATACGCAGTATTTT
CASKTLTSGHTDTQYF
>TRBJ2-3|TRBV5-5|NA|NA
TGTGCCAGCAGCTTGGGTGGGGCCACAGATACGCAGTATTTT
CASSLGGATDTQYF
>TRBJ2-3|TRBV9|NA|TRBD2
TGTGCCAGCGGTACAGCGGGAGTGAGAGATACGCAGTATTTT
CASGTAGVRDTQYF
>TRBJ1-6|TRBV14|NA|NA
TGTGCCAGCAGCCCCCTCAGGTCACCCCTCCACTTT
CASSPLRSPLHF
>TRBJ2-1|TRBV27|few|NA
TGTGCCAGCATGGTGGGTTCGGGTGAGCAGTTCTTC
CASMVGSGEQFF
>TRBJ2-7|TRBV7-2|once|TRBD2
TGTGCCAGCAGCTCGAGCGGGGGGGCCTACGAGCAGTACTTC
CASSSSGGAYEQYF